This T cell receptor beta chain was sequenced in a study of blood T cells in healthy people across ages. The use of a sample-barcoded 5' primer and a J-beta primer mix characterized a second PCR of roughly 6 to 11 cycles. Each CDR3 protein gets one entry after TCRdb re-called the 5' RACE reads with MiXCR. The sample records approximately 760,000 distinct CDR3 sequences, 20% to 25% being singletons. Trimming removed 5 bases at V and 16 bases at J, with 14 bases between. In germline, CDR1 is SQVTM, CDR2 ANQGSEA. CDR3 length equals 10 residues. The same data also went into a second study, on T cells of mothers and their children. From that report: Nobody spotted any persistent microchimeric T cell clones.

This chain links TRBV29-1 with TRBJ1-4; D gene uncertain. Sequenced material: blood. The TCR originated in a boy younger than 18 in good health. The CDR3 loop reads CSVLDPGPFF. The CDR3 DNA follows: TGCAGCGTTCTAGATCCGGGCCCGTTTTTT.